Listed below are T cell receptor beta chains from one sample, sequenced in a study of T cells of healthy individuals. TCRdb re-called the 5' RACE reads through MiXCR, storing one row per CDR3 protein. The profile covers 85,000 to 100,000 distinct CDR3 sequences, with around 17% appearing a single time and approximately 5.7% taken by the ten largest. Source of these receptors: a human donor in good health. Both conserved end residues are part of each CDR3. D genes are given only for firm matches. Size is omitted from some rows. Given values are once, few, many or a class for expanded clones.

D: TRBD1
V: TRBV12-3/TRBV12-4
length: 15
size: -
J: TRBJ1-6
CDR3: CASSPQGAPSGGLHF
DNA: TGTGCCAGCAGTCCACAGGGGGCACCCTCCGGGGGCCTCCACTTT

D: -
V: TRBV28
length: 14
size: many
J: TRBJ2-7
CDR3: CASSFPGGPYEQYF
DNA: TGTGCCAGCAGTTTCCCAGGGGGGCCCTACGAGCAGTACTTC

D: -
V: TRBV7-2
length: 17
size: many
J: TRBJ2-1
CDR3: CASSLIPAPVSYNEQFF
DNA: TGTGCCAGCAGCTTGATCCCGGCTCCCGTTTCCTACAATGAGCAGTTCTTC

D: TRBD2
V: TRBV20-1
length: 15
size: few
J: TRBJ2-5
CDR3: CSVRTPGLAGETQYF
DNA: TGCAGTGTCCGGACCCCCGGACTAGCGGGAGAGACCCAGTACTTC

D: -
V: TRBV5-1
length: 13
size: few
J: TRBJ1-6
CDR3: CASSPETNSPLHF
DNA: TGCGCCAGCAGCCCGGAGACGAATTCACCCCTCCACTTT

D: -
V: TRBV20-1
length: 13
size: few
J: TRBJ1-3
CDR3: CSAQGSWGNTIYF
DNA: TGCAGTGCCCAGGGGTCATGGGGAAACACCATATATTTT

D: -
V: TRBV28
length: 12
size: -
J: TRBJ2-5
CDR3: CASGAVQETQYF
DNA: TGTGCCAGCGGAGCGGTCCAAGAGACCCAGTACTTC

D: -
V: TRBV27
length: 15
size: few
J: TRBJ1-2
CDR3: CASKYRAKAYYGYTF
DNA: TGTGCCAGCAAATACAGGGCCAAAGCCTACTATGGCTACACCTTC

D: -
V: TRBV6-1
length: 15
size: -
J: TRBJ2-3
CDR3: CASQRGETGTDTQYF
DNA: TGTGCCAGCCAGAGGGGGGAGACGGGCACAGATACGCAGTATTTT

D: TRBD2
V: TRBV4-2
length: 16
size: -
J: TRBJ2-7
CDR3: CASSQPTSGGIYEQYF
DNA: TGTGCCAGCAGCCAACCCACCAGCGGGGGGATCTACGAGCAGTACTTC

D: -
V: TRBV5-1
length: 14
size: few
J: TRBJ2-2
CDR3: CASSLTRTAGELFF
DNA: TGCGCCAGCAGCTTGACGAGGACGGCCGGGGAGCTGTTTTTT

D: TRBD1
V: TRBV20-1
length: 17
size: few
J: TRBJ1-4
CDR3: CSALTGTGGGTNEKLFF
DNA: TGCAGTGCTTTAACCGGGACAGGGGGGGGGACTAATGAAAAACTGTTTTTT

D: -
V: TRBV3-1
length: 14
size: many
J: TRBJ2-3
CDR3: CASSQVSGADTQYF
DNA: TGTGCCAGCAGCCAAGTTTCTGGGGCGGATACGCAGTATTTT

D: -
V: TRBV3-1
length: 21
size: few
J: TRBJ1-6
CDR3: CASSQDYAPGKGFRYNSPLHF
DNA: TGTGCCAGCAGCCAAGATTACGCCCCGGGAAAGGGGTTCCGCTATAATTCACCCCTCCACTTT

D: -
V: TRBV4-3
length: 13
size: many
J: TRBJ1-5
CDR3: CASSQTGNQPQHF
DNA: TGCGCCAGCAGCCAGACGGGGAATCAGCCCCAGCATTTT

D: -
V: TRBV20-1
length: 12
size: -
J: TRBJ1-5
CDR3: CSARGPNQPQHF
DNA: TGCAGTGCTAGAGGCCCCAATCAGCCCCAGCATTTT

D: -
V: TRBV28
length: 14
size: -
J: TRBJ2-7
CDR3: CASRGTWTSYEQYF
DNA: TGTGCCAGCAGGGGGACGTGGACTTCCTACGAGCAGTACTTC

D: -
V: TRBV6-6
length: 14
size: -
J: TRBJ1-2
CDR3: CASSLDGPNYGYTF
DNA: TGTGCCAGCAGTCTCGACGGCCCGAACTATGGCTACACCTTC

D: -
V: TRBV27
length: 13
size: -
J: TRBJ1-1
CDR3: CASRKWEWTEAFF
DNA: TGTGCCAGCAGAAAGTGGGAATGGACTGAAGCTTTCTTT

D: -
V: TRBV20-1
length: 11
size: -
J: TRBJ1-1
CDR3: CSARVYTEAFF
DNA: TGCAGTGCTAGGGTTTACACTGAAGCTTTCTTT

D: -
V: TRBV9
length: 15
size: -
J: TRBJ1-6
CDR3: CASSVWSSYNSPLHF
DNA: TGTGCCAGCAGCGTGTGGAGCTCCTATAATTCACCCCTCCACTTT

D: TRBD2
V: TRBV20-1
length: 13
size: -
J: TRBJ2-7
CDR3: CSAIPGLADEQYF
DNA: TGCAGTGCTATACCGGGACTAGCGGACGAGCAGTACTTC

D: -
V: TRBV2
length: 12
size: -
J: TRBJ1-1
CDR3: CASRTLGTEAFF
DNA: TGTGCCAGCAGGACTCTCGGCACTGAAGCTTTCTTT

D: -
V: TRBV3-1
length: 12
size: few
J: TRBJ2-7
CDR3: CASSQAASAQYF
DNA: TGTGCCAGCAGCCAAGCAGCTTCAGCGCAGTACTTC

D: -
V: TRBV5-6
length: 16
size: -
J: TRBJ2-7
CDR3: CASSLASIGNSYEQYF
DNA: TGTGCCAGCAGCTTGGCCTCCATTGGGAACTCCTACGAGCAGTACTTC

D: -
V: TRBV5-5
length: 14
size: -
J: TRBJ2-5
CDR3: CASSHTTGGETQYF
DNA: TGTGCCAGCAGCCACACGACGGGTGGCGAGACCCAGTACTTC

D: -
V: TRBV5-1
length: 13
size: -
J: TRBJ2-7
CDR3: CASSLSNSYEQYF
DNA: TGCGCCAGCAGCTTGTCGAATTCCTACGAGCAGTACTTC